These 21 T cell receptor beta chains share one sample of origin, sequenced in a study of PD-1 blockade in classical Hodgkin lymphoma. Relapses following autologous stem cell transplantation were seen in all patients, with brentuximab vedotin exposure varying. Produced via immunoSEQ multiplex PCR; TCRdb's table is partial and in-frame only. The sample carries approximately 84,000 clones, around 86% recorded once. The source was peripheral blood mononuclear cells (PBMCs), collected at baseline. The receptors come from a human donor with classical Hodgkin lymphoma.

DNA of the CDR3: TGCGCCAGCAGCTTGGGATGGACTAGAGTGGACTACAATGAGCAGTTCTTC. It specifies CASSLGWTRVDYNEQFF. The V and J genes are TRBV5-1 and TRBJ2-1; 7 bases agree with TRBD2. The CDR3 is 17 amino acids. Germline V lookup: CDR1 SGHRS, CDR2 YFSETQ. The J segment lost 3 bases and the V segment lost 0 bases, leaving 9 bases of the junction unmatched. Full variable domain (rest looked up from reference TRBV5-1 and TRBJ2-1): KAGVTQTPRYLIKTRGQQVTLSCSPISGHRSVSWYQQTPGQGLQFLFEYFSETQRNKGNFPGRFSGRQFSNSRSEMNVSTLELGDSALYLCASSLGWTRVDYNEQFFGPGTRLTVL.

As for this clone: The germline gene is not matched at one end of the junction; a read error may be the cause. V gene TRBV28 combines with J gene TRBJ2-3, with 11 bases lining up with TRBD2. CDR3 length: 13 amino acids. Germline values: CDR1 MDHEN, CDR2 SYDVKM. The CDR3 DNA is TGTGCCAGCAGTTTGTTAACTAGCGGGAGTTGGGATTTT. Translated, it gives CASSLLTSGSWDF.

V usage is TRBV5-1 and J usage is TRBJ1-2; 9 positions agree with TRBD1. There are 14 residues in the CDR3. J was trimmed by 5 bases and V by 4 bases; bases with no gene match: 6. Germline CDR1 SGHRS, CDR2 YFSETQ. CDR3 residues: CASSLGQGSYGYTF. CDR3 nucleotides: TGCGCCAGCAGCCTAGGACAGGGGTCTTATGGCTACACCTTC.

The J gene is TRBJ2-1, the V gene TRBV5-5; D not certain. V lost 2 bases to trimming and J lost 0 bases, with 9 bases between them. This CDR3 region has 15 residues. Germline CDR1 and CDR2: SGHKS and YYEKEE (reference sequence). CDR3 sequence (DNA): TGTGCCAGCAGCTTCTCTGAGAGCTCCTACAATGAGCAGTTCTTC. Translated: CASSFSESSYNEQFF.

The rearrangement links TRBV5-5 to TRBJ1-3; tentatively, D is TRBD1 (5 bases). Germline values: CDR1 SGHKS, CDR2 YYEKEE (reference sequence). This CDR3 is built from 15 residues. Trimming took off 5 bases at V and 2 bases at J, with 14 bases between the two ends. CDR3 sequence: CASSFQGGPGNTIYF. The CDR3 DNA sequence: TGTGCCAGCAGTTTTCAGGGAGGTCCTGGAAACACCATATATTTT. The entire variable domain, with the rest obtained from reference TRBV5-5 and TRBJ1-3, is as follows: DAGVTQSPTHLIKTRGQQVTLRCSPISGHKSVSWYQQVLGQGPQFIFQYYEKEERGRGNFPDRFSARQFPNYSSELNVNALLLGDSALYLCASSFQGGPGNTIYFGEGSWLTVV.

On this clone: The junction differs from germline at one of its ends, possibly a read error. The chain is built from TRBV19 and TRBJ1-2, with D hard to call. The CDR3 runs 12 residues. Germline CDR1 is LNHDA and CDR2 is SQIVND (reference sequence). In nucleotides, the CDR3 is TGTGCCAGTAGCAGAACTCGGCGCAGTCCCCTCTTC. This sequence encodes CASSRTRRSPLF.

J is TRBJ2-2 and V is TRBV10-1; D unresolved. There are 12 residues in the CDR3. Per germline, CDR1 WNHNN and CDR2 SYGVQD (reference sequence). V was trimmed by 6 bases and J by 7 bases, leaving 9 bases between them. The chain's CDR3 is CASRATSGELFF. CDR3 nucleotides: TGCGCCAGCAGGGCGACGAGCGGGGAGCTGTTTTTT.

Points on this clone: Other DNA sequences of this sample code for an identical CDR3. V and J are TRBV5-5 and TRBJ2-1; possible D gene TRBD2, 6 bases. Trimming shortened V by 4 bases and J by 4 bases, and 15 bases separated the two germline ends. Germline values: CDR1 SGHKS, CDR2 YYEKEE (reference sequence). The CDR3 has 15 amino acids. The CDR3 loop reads CASSIGLAPYNEQFF. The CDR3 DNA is TGTGCCAGCAGCATTGGCCTAGCGCCGTACAATGAGCAGTTCTTC. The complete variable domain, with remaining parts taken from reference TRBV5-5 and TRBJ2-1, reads DAGVTQSPTHLIKTRGQQVTLRCSPISGHKSVSWYQQVLGQGPQFIFQYYEKEERGRGNFPDRFSARQFPNYSSELNVNALLLGDSALYLCASSIGLAPYNEQFFGPGTRLTVL.

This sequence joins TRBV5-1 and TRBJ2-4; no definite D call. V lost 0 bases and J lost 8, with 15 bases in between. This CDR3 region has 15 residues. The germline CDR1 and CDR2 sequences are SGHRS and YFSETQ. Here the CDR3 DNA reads TGCGCCAGCAGCTTGGTACAGCCCCCTGCGGACATTCAGTACTTC. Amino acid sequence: CASSLVQPPADIQYF.

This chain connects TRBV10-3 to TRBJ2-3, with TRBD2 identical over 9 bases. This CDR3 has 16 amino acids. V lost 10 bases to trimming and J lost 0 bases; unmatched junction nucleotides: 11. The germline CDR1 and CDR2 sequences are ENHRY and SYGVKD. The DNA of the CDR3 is TGTGCCAGCGGGGGGGGTGCCCCTATAAGCACAGATACGCAGTATTTT. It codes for CASGGGAPISTDTQYF.

CDR3 DNA sequence: TGTGCCAGCAGCGTAGATTTCAGATCCTACGAGCAGTACTTC. Amino acids: CASSVDFRSYEQYF. The chain recombines TRBV9 with TRBJ2-7, with unresolved D. V lost 0 bases and J lost 1, with 8 bases in between. CDR1 and CDR2 (germline): SGDLS, YYNGEE. The CDR3 has 14 residues.

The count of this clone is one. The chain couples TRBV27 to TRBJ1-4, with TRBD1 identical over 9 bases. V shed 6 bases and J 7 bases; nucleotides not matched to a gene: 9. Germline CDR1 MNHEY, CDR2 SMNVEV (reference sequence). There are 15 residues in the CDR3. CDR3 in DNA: TGTGCCAGCAGGGGGGGACAGGGAGACGGTGAAAAACTGTTTTTT. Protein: CASRGGQGDGEKLFF.

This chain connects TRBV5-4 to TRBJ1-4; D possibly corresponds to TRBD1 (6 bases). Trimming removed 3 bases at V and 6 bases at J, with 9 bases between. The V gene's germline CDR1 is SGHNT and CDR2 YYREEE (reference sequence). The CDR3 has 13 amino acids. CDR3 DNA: TGTGCCAGCAGCTCGCGGACAGATGAAAAACTGTTTTTT. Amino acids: CASSSRTDEKLFF.

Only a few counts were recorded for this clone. CDR3 region: CASTDRVHGYTF. DNA of the CDR3: TGTGCCAGCACGGACAGGGTACATGGCTACACCTTC. The V call is TRBV6-5, the J call TRBJ1-2, with 8 bases matching TRBD1. The CDR3 contains 12 residues. Germline CDR1 and CDR2: MNHEY and SVGAGI. The trim removed 7 bases at V and 6 bases at J, leaving 4 bases unmatched.

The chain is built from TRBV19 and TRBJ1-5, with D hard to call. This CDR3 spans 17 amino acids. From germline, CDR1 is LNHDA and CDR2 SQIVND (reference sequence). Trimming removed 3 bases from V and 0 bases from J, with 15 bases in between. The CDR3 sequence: CASSIRSRSNSNQPQHF. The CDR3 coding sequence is TGTGCCAGTAGTATCAGGTCCAGGAGTAATAGCAATCAGCCCCAGCATTTT.

CDR3 sequence (DNA): TGCAGTGCTAGAGTTGGCGGAAAACTGTTTTTT. This translates into CSARVGGKLFF. The chain combines TRBV20-1 with TRBJ1-4; no definite D call. CDR3 length equals 11 residues. The ends were cut back, 1 base at V and 10 bases at J, with 7 bases in the middle. The germline V gene has CDR1 DFQATT and CDR2 SNEGSKA (reference sequence).

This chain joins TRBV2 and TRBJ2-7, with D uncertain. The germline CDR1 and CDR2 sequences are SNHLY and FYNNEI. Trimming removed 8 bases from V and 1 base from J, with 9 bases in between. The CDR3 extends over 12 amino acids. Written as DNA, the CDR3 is TGTGCCAGCGATTCAGGTTCCTACGAGCAGTACTTC. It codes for CASDSGSYEQYF.

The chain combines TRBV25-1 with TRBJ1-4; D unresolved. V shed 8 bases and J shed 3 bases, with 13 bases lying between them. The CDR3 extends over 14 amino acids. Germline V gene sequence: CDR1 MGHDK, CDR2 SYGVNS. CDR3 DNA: TGTGCCAGCCAGATCGGTGGGGCTAATGAAAAACTGTTTTTT. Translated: CASQIGGANEKLFF.

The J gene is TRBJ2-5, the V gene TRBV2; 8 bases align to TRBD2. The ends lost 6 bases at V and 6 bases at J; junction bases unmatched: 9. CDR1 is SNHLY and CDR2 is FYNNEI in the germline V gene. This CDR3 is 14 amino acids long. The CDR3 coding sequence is TGTGCCAGCAGCTTAGCGGGAACGGGAAAGACCCAGTACTTC. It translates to CASSLAGTGKTQYF.

Here the CDR3 DNA reads TGCAGCGTTGAGGACGGTACCTACGAGCAGTACTTC. Encoded protein: CSVEDGTYEQYF. The chain is built from TRBV29-1 and TRBJ2-7; D is uncertain. V lost 3 bases to trimming and J lost 2 bases, with 8 bases between them. Germline CDR1 and CDR2: SQVTM and ANQGSEA. CDR3 length: 12 residues.

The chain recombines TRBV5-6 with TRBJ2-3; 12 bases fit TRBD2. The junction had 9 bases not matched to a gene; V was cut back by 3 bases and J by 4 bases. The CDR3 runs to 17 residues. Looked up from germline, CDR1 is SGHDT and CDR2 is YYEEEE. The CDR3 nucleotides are TGTGCCAGCAGCTATCAGACTAGCGGGAGAACCGCAGATACGCAGTATTTT. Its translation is CASSYQTSGRTADTQYF.